This record looks at one TCR beta chain sequence and its context. This sample is part of a study of blood T cell repertoires in COVID-19. At the level of the study: The United States, Italy and Spain were the sources of the acute and convalescent COVID-19 samples.

Seattle participants joined during active infection and were tracked over time. In the original processing: Reference gene primer amplification gave nucleated cell count estimates. TCRdb's table, derived via immunoSEQ multiplex PCR, lists solely in-frame clones and lacks some. V and J calls and clone size follow that table, whereas D and trimming were derived from the DNA. The data contain under 450,000 clones, about 86% of them seen just once; the ten biggest clones take up around 7.5%. Trimming took 7 bases from V and 3 from J; bases not matched to a gene: 13. This CDR3 comprises 17 residues. The germline V gene has CDR1 MNHNY and CDR2 SVGAGI (reference sequence).

The material sequenced was peripheral blood. The sequence was collected from a woman aged 55-70 years with COVID-19, enrolled during active disease. J is TRBJ2-3 and V is TRBV6-6; 10 bases fit TRBD1. The CDR3 DNA is TGTGCCAGCACTCGGACAGGGGGATTTCAAGGGACAGATACGCAGTATTTT. Amino acid sequence: CASTRTGGFQGTDTQYF.